This T cell receptor beta chain was recovered during a study of T-cell reconstitution after alpha-beta-depleted transplantation in children. Molecular barcoding with unique molecular identifiers was used for the TCRbeta library. In TCRdb, the PCR reads were re-called with MiXCR into one record per CDR3 protein. The data contain just under 250,000 distinct CDR3 sequences, under 30% of them singletons. Sequences were derived from PBMCs, sampled before TCRalphabeta/CD19-depleted stem cell transplant. The source is a girl aged 2-10 years with Fanconi anemia, due to receive a stem cell transplant.

CDR3: CASSEMGELFF. Written as DNA, the CDR3 is TGTGCCAGCAGTGAAATGGGGGAGCTGTTTTTT. This chain joins TRBV6-1 and TRBJ2-2; D gene uncertain. CDR3 length equals 11 residues. Trimming shortened V by 2 bases and J by 8 bases, and 3 bases separated the two germline ends. Germline assignment: CDR1 MNHNS and CDR2 SASEGT.